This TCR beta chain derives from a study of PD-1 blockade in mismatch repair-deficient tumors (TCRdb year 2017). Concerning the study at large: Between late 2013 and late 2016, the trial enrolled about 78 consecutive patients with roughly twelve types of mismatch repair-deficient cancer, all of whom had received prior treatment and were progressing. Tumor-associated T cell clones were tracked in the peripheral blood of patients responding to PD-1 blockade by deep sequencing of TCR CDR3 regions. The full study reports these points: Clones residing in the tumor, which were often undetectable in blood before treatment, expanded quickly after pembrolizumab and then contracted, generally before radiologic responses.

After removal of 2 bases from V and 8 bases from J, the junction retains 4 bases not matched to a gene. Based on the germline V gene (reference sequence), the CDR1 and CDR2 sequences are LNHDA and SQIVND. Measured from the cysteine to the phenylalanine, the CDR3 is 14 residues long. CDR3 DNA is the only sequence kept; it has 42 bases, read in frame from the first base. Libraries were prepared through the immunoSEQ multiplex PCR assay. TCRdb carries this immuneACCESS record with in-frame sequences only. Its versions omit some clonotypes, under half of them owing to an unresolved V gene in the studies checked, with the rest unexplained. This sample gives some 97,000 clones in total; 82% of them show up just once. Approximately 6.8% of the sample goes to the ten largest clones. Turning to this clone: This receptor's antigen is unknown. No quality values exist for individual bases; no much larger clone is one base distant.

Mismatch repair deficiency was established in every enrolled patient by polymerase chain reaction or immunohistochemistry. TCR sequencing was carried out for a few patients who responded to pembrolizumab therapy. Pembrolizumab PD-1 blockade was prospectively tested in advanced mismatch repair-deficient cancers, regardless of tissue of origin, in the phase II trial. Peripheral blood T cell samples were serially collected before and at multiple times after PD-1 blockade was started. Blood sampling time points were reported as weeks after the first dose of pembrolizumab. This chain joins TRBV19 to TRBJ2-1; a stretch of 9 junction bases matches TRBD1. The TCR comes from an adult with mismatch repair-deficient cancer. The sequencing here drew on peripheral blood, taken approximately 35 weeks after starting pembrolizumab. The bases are TGTGCCAGTAGTATAAAGGGACAGGGTTATGAGCAGTTCTTC. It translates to CASSIKGQGYEQFF.